This T cell receptor beta chain was captured in a study of blood T cell repertoires in COVID-19. On the study more broadly: T cells, B-cell-depleted T cells, or PBMCs supplied cDNA or gDNA.

Germline CDR1 is SGHDT and CDR2 is YYEEEE. The V end was cut by 1 base, the J end by 8 bases, with 6 bases between. The CDR3 runs 12 residues. Clinical history as reported by participants underpinned cohort assignment. As processed by the authors: Estimation of nucleated cell counts was performed using reference gene primer amplification. Clones were read by immunoSEQ multiplex PCR, and TCRdb kept only the in-frame ones, dropping some. V and J calls and clone size are those listed in that table; D and trimming were worked out from the DNA. The sample lists 160,000 or so clones, roughly nine tenths occurring once.

This sequence originates from a human donor with acute COVID-19. The donor label of this sample is uncertain. The source material was PBMCs or T cells enriched from blood (not recorded which). The V gene is TRBV5-6, the J gene TRBJ2-2, with unresolved D. CDR3 coding DNA: TGTGCCAGCAGCTTGTCCCTTGGGGAGCTGTTTTTT. This encodes CASSLSLGELFF. Filled out from reference TRBV5-6 and TRBJ2-2, the complete variable domain reads DAGVTQSPTHLIKTRGQQVTLRCSPKSGHDTVSWYQQALGQGPQFIFQYYEEEERQRGNFPDRFSGHQFPNYSSELNVNALLLGDSALYLCASSLSLGELFFGEGSRLTVL.